Presented here are 22 T cell receptor beta chains from one specimen sequenced in a study of blood T cells in healthy people across ages. Sample-barcoded 5' priming and a J-beta primer mix drove a second PCR of roughly 7 to 11 cycles. TCRdb called the 5' RACE reads again in MiXCR, with one record for every CDR3 protein. This sample yields about 650,000 distinct CDR3 sequences, of which about 30% are seen a single time; roughly 15% belongs to the top ten. What was sequenced was blood. These receptor sequences come from a woman older than 75 in good health.

There are many counts of this clonotype. The CDR3 region is CASSEDRGEEKLFF. The CDR3 DNA is TGCGCCAGCAGCGAGGACAGGGGAGAGGAAAAACTGTTTTTT. This chain uses TRBV5-1 with TRBJ1-4; TRBD1 agrees at 9 bases. V was pared by 4 bases and J by 8 bases, with 6 bases of the junction left unmatched. This CDR3 region has 14 residues. Germline CDR1 SGHRS, CDR2 YFSETQ.

As concerns this clonotype: With a much larger clone just one base away, this may be a read error. Here the CDR3 reads CASSQQGGGQYF. In nucleotides, the CDR3 is TGCGCCAGCAGCCAGCAGGGCGGCGGGCAGTACTTC. V is TRBV5-1 and J is TRBJ2-5; D tentatively fits TRBD1 or TRBD2 (5 bases each). CDR1 is SGHRS and CDR2 is YFSETQ in the germline V gene. The CDR3 is 12 residues long. Trimming stripped 4 bases from V and 11 bases from J, with 15 bases between.

This clonotype was found many times. The chain carries TRBV6-6 and TRBJ2-7; D ambiguous. V lost 9 bases and J 4 bases, leaving 22 bases between the germline ends. Per germline, CDR1 MNHNY and CDR2 SVGAGI (reference sequence). The CDR3 is 15 residues long. In nucleotides, the CDR3 is TGTGCCAGGGATAAACTAACACAAACCAAGTACGAGCAGTACTTC. Translating gives CARDKLTQTKYEQYF.

This clonotype occurred many times. This rearrangement joins TRBV7-2 to TRBJ2-3, with D uncertain. The CDR3 is 13 amino acids. CDR1 SGHTA and CDR2 FQGNSA come from the germline V gene. V gave up 3 bases and J gave up 5 bases, with 9 bases separating them. CDR3 residues: CASSFVLEDTQYF. The CDR3 DNA reads TGTGCCAGCAGCTTTGTACTCGAAGATACGCAGTATTTT.

This clonotype has a count of ten or more. In nucleotides, the CDR3 is TGTGCCAGCATTAAAGAGGGGGTGGGGAACTATGGCTACACCTTC. Encoded protein: CASIKEGVGNYGYTF. This chain connects TRBV2 to TRBJ1-2, with a tentative D call TRBD1 (6 bases). Germline CDR1 reads SNHLY; CDR2 reads FYNNEI. The V and J ends lost 7 bases and 2 bases respectively, with 17 bases between them. CDR3 length equals 15 residues.

To note about this clonotype: This may arise from a read error, as a much more abundant clone is one base away. V usage is TRBV20-1 and J usage is TRBJ2-1; D may be TRBD2 (5 bases). This CDR3 has 14 amino acids. Germline values: CDR1 DFQATT, CDR2 SNEGSKA (reference sequence). The V end lost 6 bases, the J end lost 3 bases, and 15 bases lay between the germline ends. The CDR3, as DNA: TGCAGTGCCCCCGGGCGGGCGAACTACAATGAGCAGTTCTTC. As protein: CSAPGRANYNEQFF.

Many counts were recorded for this clonotype. This rearrangement joins TRBV10-3 to TRBJ2-1; TRBD2 matches at 9 bases. V trimming: 11 bases; J trimming: 7 bases; junction bases outside the gene matches: 12. This CDR3 spans 14 amino acids. CDR1 and CDR2 from the germline V gene are ENHRY and SYGVKD. For the CDR3, the DNA is TGTGCCGCCGGCGGGGGGGATTTGATAAATGAGCAGTTCTTC. This gives the protein CAAGGGDLINEQFF.

This clonotype occurred many times. A much more abundant neighbour one base away suggests this may be a read error. The rearrangement joins TRBV7-9 to TRBJ1-4; D is undetermined. CDR1 and CDR2 (germline): SEHNR, FQNEAQ (reference sequence). Deletions cut 0 bases from V and 3 bases from J, with 11 bases between. This CDR3 comprises 16 residues. CDR3 in DNA: TGTGCCAGCAGCTTAGCTCGTTTCCGATCTAATGAAAAACTGTTTTTT. It is translated as CASSLARFRSNEKLFF.

The table lists this clonotype with a few counts. Being one base from a much bigger clone, this may be a read error. V is TRBV7-9 and J is TRBJ2-7; tentatively, D is TRBD1 (6 bases). Trimming stripped 4 bases from V and 7 bases from J, with 17 bases between. The CDR3 has 14 residues. Germline CDR1 is SEHNR and CDR2 is FQNEAQ (reference sequence). The CDR3 is CASSSGSGTPEQYF. Here the CDR3 DNA reads TGTGCCAGCAGCTCAGGCTCCGGGACACCTGAGCAGTACTTC.

The chain carries TRBV27 and TRBJ2-7; TRBD2 matches at 8 bases. V trimming: 4 bases; J trimming: 7 bases; junction bases outside the gene matches: 12. The V gene's germline CDR1 is MNHEY and CDR2 SMNVEV (reference sequence). The CDR3 is 15 residues long. The CDR3 sequence: CASSWGGGLGHEQYF. The CDR3 DNA reads as TGTGCCAGCAGTTGGGGCGGGGGGCTGGGTCATGAGCAGTACTTC.

About this clonotype itself: A much larger clone lies one base from this, so it may be a read error. CDR3 DNA: TGTGCCAGCAGATCCGGGTCCAACAATGAGCAGTACTTC. The encoded protein is CASRSGSNNEQYF. The chain has TRBV11-3 and TRBJ2-7, with D hard to call. This CDR3 spans 13 amino acids. CDR1 is SGHNT and CDR2 is YENEEA in the germline V gene. The V end was cut by 6 bases, the J end by 7 bases, with 16 bases between.

This clonotype has just a few counts. The chain has TRBV18 and TRBJ1-1; D is unclear. The length of the CDR3 is 14 residues. CDR1 KGHSH and CDR2 LQKENI come from the germline V gene. Trimming removed 2 bases at V and 11 bases at J, with 18 bases between. The CDR3 bases are TGTGCCAGCTCACCAGGTTGGGGAGAGGTTGGCGCTTTCTTT. It is translated as CASSPGWGEVGAFF.

This clonotype showed up just a few times. The chain couples TRBV15 to TRBJ2-5; D gene uncertain. The CDR3 loop spans 17 amino acids. Germline CDR1 and CDR2: LNHNV and YYDKDF (reference sequence). V was trimmed by 0 bases and J by 3 bases, leaving 17 bases between them. The CDR3 coding sequence is TGTGCCACCAGCAGAGAACAAGTACCGGGCGGTAAAGAGACCCAGTACTTC. Translation: CATSREQVPGGKETQYF.

This clonotype was found a few times. Given a much more abundant clone one base away, this may be a read error. The CDR3 coding sequence is TGTGCCAGCAGCCAAGACAAGAGGGGACAGGGAAGGAGGGAGACCCAGTACTTC. This codes for CASSQDKRGQGRRETQYF. V and J are TRBV4-2 and TRBJ2-4; TRBD1 aligns across 9 bases. The closer fit of TRBJ2-5 to the DNA end suggests the J call may be wrong. This CDR3 spans 18 amino acids. Germline CDR1 reads LGHNA; CDR2 reads YNFKEQ.

This chain joins TRBV27 and TRBJ1-4, with D unresolved. Germline lookup yields CDR1 MNHEY and CDR2 SMNVEV (reference sequence). Between the trimmed V and J ends, which lost 1 base and 14 bases, there was a span of 11 bases. This CDR3 region has 12 residues. The DNA of the CDR3 is TGTGCCAGCAGTTTATTTGGAAGCCAGCTGTTTTTT. This translates into CASSLFGSQLFF.

This clonotype was observed many times. The genes are TRBV28 and TRBJ2-1, with 7 bases that match TRBD2. Germline V lookup: CDR1 MDHEN, CDR2 SYDVKM. The CDR3 totals 14 residues. V lost 8 bases, J lost 7 bases, and 11 bases stayed unmatched. The DNA for the CDR3 is TGTGCCAGCTGGTCCAGCGGGGTTTTGAATGAGCAGTTCTTC. Its protein product is CASWSSGVLNEQFF. The variable domain in full, completed from reference TRBV28 and TRBJ2-1, reads DVKVTQSSRYLVKRTGEKVFLECVQDMDHENMFWYRQDPGLGLRLIYFSYDVKMKEKGDIPEGYSVSREKKERFSLILESASTNQTSMYLCASWSSGVLNEQFFGPGTRLTVL.

Many counts were recorded for this clonotype. This chain links TRBV7-3 with TRBJ2-7; D is ambiguous. V lost 5 bases and J 7 bases, leaving 15 bases between the germline ends. The CDR3 has 13 amino acids. Per the germline V gene, CDR1 is SGHTA and CDR2 is FQGTGA. CDR3 nucleotides: TGTGCCAGCAGCCCTGGGCTGTTCGGGGAGCAGTACTTC. It translates to CASSPGLFGEQYF.

This clonotype has a handful of counts. The V call is TRBV20-1, the J call TRBJ2-7; D gene unclear. V shed 1 base and J shed 7 bases, with 8 bases lying between them. Germline values: CDR1 DFQATT, CDR2 SNEGSKA (reference sequence). This CDR3 comprises 11 residues. The CDR3 DNA is TGCAGTGCTAGAGTTTTCAATGAGCAGTACTTC. Its protein product is CSARVFNEQYF.

This clonotype was observed many times. The gene calls are TRBV7-9 and TRBJ2-7; 8 positions match TRBD1. The ends lost 7 bases at V and 3 bases at J; junction bases unmatched: 11. In germline, CDR1 is SEHNR, CDR2 FQNEAQ (reference sequence). This CDR3 region has 15 residues. The CDR3, as DNA: TGTGCCAGCACCCTCTTGACAGGGGAGGACTACGAGCAGTACTTC. It codes for CASTLLTGEDYEQYF.

This clonotype was counted many times. V and J are TRBV7-2 and TRBJ2-1; D possibly matches TRBD1 or TRBD2 (6 bases each). V lost 7 bases and J lost 9, with 19 bases in between. This CDR3 has 14 amino acids. Germline CDR1 reads SGHTA; CDR2 reads FQGNSA. This CDR3 is CASILRDTGGEQFF. The CDR3 DNA reads TGTGCCAGCATCCTCCGGGACACCGGGGGTGAGCAGTTCTTC.

The V and J genes are TRBV28 and TRBJ1-6; D call uncertain. V lost 2 bases to trimming and J lost 7 bases, with 18 bases between them. In germline, CDR1 is MDHEN, CDR2 SYDVKM. The CDR3 is 17 amino acids. The CDR3 nucleotides read TGTGCCAGCAGTTTAGAGGAGGGTGCGGTGATGAATTCACCCCTCCACTTT. Protein: CASSLEEGAVMNSPLHF.

This clonotype was counted at least ten times. The chain combines TRBV5-1 with TRBJ2-4; 10 bases agree with TRBD2. The CDR3 is made up of 13 amino acids. The V and J ends lost 3 bases and 9 bases, in that order; junction bases with no gene match: 3. Germline V gives CDR1 SGHRS, CDR2 YFSETQ. The CDR3 region is CASSSSGRVIQYF. The CDR3 region has the DNA TGCGCCAGCAGCTCAAGCGGGAGGGTCATTCAGTACTTC.